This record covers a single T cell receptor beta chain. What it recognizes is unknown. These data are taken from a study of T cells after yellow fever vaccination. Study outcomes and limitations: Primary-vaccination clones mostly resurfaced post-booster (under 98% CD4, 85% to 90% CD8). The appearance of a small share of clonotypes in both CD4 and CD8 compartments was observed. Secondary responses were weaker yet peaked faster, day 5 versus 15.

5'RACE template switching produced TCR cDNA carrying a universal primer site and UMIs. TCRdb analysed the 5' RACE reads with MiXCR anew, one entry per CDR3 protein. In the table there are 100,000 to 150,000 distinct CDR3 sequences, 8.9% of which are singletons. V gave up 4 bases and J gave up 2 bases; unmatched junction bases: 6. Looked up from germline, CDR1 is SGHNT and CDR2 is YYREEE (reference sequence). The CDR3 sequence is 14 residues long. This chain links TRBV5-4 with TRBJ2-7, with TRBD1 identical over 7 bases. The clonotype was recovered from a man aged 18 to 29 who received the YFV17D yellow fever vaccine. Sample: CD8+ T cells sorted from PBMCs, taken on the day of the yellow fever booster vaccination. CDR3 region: CASSPPGQTYEQYF. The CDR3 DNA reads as TGTGCCAGCAGCCCGCCGGGACAGACCTACGAGCAGTACTTC.